This T cell receptor (beta chain) originates from a study of CD8 T cells in ankylosing spondylitis listed by TCRdb under 2017. With respect to the entire study: To find TCR variants linked to disease, the study profiled T cell receptor beta repertoires in ankylosing spondylitis patients and healthy donors. The whole study cohort included 108 healthy donors and some 27 ankylosing spondylitis patients. Samples of peripheral blood were taken, and for ankylosing spondylitis patients, synovial fluid was collected as well.

Synovial fluid samples and blood samples obtained from the same ankylosing spondylitis patients were matched. The study at large found these results: Some of the motif variants had been reported before in the synovial fluid and blood of reactive arthritis patients, a finding that suggests common disease-initiation mechanisms. Blood from ankylosing spondylitis patients appeared to be characterized by a TCR beta motif composed of eight highly homologous amino acid variants. A CD8+ phenotype was shown by the disease-linked clones, which were found at relatively low frequencies in peripheral blood. The disease-linked clones were reported to be significantly enriched in matched synovial fluid samples from ankylosing spondylitis patients.

With respect to this clonotype: Its antigen target is currently unknown. Within one base of it there is no much larger clone, and no base qualities were kept.

CDR3 length: 10 amino acids, cysteine to phenylalanine. This entry keeps only the CDR3 DNA: 30 bases, framed from base 1. V drops 6 bases and J drops 7 bases, leaving 7 bases in between. From the germline V gene, CDR1 is SQVTM and CDR2 is ANQGSEA. Sequenced using an Illumina HiSeq 2500. Quantitative 5'-RACE with molecular barcodes was the method used to prepare the TCR beta libraries. As for the original processing: Disease-linked TCR variants were identified with a new computational method built on a probabilistic model of VDJ rearrangement. TCRdb handled the public reads itself, with Q25 trimming in fastp and clone calling in MiXCR, and kept productive beta chains. Each entry is one CDR3 protein sequence, shown with its most common DNA and genes. These V and J calls originate from TCRdb's pipeline instead of the authors' own analysis. The sample has about 140,000 distinct CDR3 sequences on record, roughly 8% of them singletons. 6% to 8% of the sample belongs to the ten largest clones.

The specimen sequenced was synovial fluid, either unsorted or a sorted T cell fraction (not recorded which). This receptor was identified in a male donor with ankylosing spondylitis. The chain links TRBV29-1 with TRBJ2-1; the D gene cannot be resolved reliably. The bases read TGCAGCGTCGTAGAGAATGAGCAGTTCTTC. The translation is CSVVENEQFF.